This TCR beta chain was found in a study of blood T cell repertoires in COVID-19. Original methodology: Nucleated cell counts were estimated from reference gene primer amplification. Measured with immunoSEQ multiplex PCR; TCRdb has only the in-frame clones, and not every one. V, J and clone size derive from that table, while D and trimming were established from the DNA sequence. The data contain roughly 260,000 clones, about 89% of them seen just once; the ten biggest clones take up over 1.5%. This CDR3 is 13 amino acids long. Germline-derived CDR1 and CDR2 are LNHDA and SQIVND (reference sequence). J lost 8 bases, V lost 6 bases, and 7 bases had no gene match. Adults between about 18 and 95 years of age took part from 20 to 25 US areas. Cohorts were determined from participant-reported clinical history. For recovered donors of Cohort 3, there were two negative PCRs, clearance, or symptom resolution.

This chain connects TRBV19 to TRBJ1-2; 9 nucleotides match TRBD1. This clonotype originated in a woman between 18 and 29 years old who had recovered from COVID-19. What was sequenced was PBMCs or T cells enriched from blood (not recorded which). CDR3 amino acids: CASSPQGASGYTF. The DNA of the CDR3 is TGTGCCAGTAGCCCACAGGGGGCAAGCGGCTACACCTTC.